Below are 21 T cell receptor beta chains sequenced from a single sample in a study of T cell responses to AZD1222 COVID-19 vaccine. Here immunoSEQ multiplex PCR was the method, and the copy in TCRdb shows in-frame clones only, minus some. This repertoire shows roughly 180,000 clones, 85% to 95% found once; its top ten account for around 0.93%. The input for sequencing was peripheral blood, taken 28 days after the second dose of the MenACWY control vaccine. The source of these receptors is an adult who received the MenACWY meningococcal vaccine as a control.

This chain links TRBV6-1 with TRBJ1-3; D gene uncertain. Trimming removed 4 bases at V and 1 base at J, with 14 bases between. This CDR3 has 16 amino acids. Looked up from germline, CDR1 is MNHNS and CDR2 is SASEGT. The CDR3 DNA reads TGTGCCAGCAGTGGCTTAGGGAAACTGTCTGGAAACACCATATATTTT. It translates to CASSGLGKLSGNTIYF.

J is TRBJ2-7 and V is TRBV5-6; no firm D call. Germline V gene lookup returns CDR1 SGHDT and CDR2 YYEEEE. The CDR3 runs to 15 residues. Trimming took off 4 bases at V and 0 bases at J, with 14 bases between the two ends. In DNA form, the CDR3 reads TGTGCCAGCAGCCGGCTTCAGCTCAGCTCCTACGAGCAGTACTTC. Translated, it gives CASSRLQLSSYEQYF.

The chain links TRBV30 to TRBJ1-6; D is ambiguous. V lost 0 bases and J 4 bases, leaving 13 bases between the germline ends. The V gene's germline CDR1 is GTSNPN and CDR2 SVGIG (reference sequence). The CDR3 runs 16 residues. The chain's CDR3 is CAWSVLGQIYNSPLHF. The CDR3 DNA reads TGTGCCTGGAGTGTACTCGGGCAAATTTATAATTCACCCCTCCACTTT.

The rearrangement uses TRBV4-3 and TRBJ2-7; D unresolved. Germline V CDR1 and CDR2: LGHNA, YSLEER. This CDR3 contains 16 residues. V lost 0 bases, J lost 4 bases, and 16 bases lay in between. CDR3 in DNA: TGCGCCAGCAGCCAAGATATCGGGCGCTGGGAATACGAGCAGTACTTC. This encodes CASSQDIGRWEYEQYF.

The chain employs TRBV1 and TRBJ2-5; the DNA was not used to check the table's D call, TRBD2. TRBV1 is described as a pseudogene. This CDR3 has 15 residues. CDR3 coding DNA: TGCACCAGCAGCCAAGAAGTAGCGGGGGGGGAGACCCAGTACTTC. This codes for CTSSQEVAGGETQYF.

The chain employs TRBV2 and TRBJ1-2; D may be TRBD1 (5 bases). The germline CDR1 and CDR2 sequences are SNHLY and FYNNEI. The CDR3 length is 17 residues. Trimming removed 5 bases at V and 6 bases at J, with 25 bases between. CDR3 residues: CASSPRRGTGGWDGYTF. As DNA, the CDR3 is TGTGCCAGCAGTCCAAGGCGGGGGACCGGGGGTTGGGATGGCTACACCTTC.

The V and J genes are TRBV6-1 and TRBJ2-7; 7 bases fit TRBD1. V dropped 3 bases and J dropped 1; count of bases not matched to a gene: 6. CDR3 length: 15 amino acids. Germline CDR1 and CDR2: MNHNS and SASEGT. This CDR3 is CASSDSGTASYEQYF. The CDR3 bases are TGTGCCAGCAGTGACAGTGGGACAGCTTCCTACGAGCAGTACTTC.

The V call is TRBV7-8, the J call TRBJ2-6; 8 nucleotides agree with TRBD1. The ends lost 4 bases at V and 2 bases at J; junction bases unmatched: 1. Germline CDR1 and CDR2: SGHVS and FQNEAQ. The CDR3 has 15 amino acids. The CDR3 reads CASSSDRAGANVLTF. Written as DNA, the CDR3 is TGTGCCAGCAGCTCGGACAGGGCTGGGGCCAACGTCCTGACTTTC.

The rearrangement uses TRBV6-2 or TRBV6-3 and TRBJ2-3; D perhaps matches TRBD2 (6 bases). The CDR3 is 15 residues long. The V end lost 2 bases, the J end lost 1 base, and 10 bases lay between the germline ends. The V gene's germline CDR1 is MNHEY and CDR2 SVGEGT. As DNA, the CDR3 is TGTGCCAGCAGTTACGCGGGGCAGCGCACAGATACGCAGTATTTT. It translates to CASSYAGQRTDTQYF.

The chain has TRBV7-8 and TRBJ1-1; no firm D call. The germline gives CDR1 SGHVS, CDR2 FQNEAQ. The CDR3 sequence is 14 residues long. V was clipped by 1 base and J by 5 bases, with 11 bases between them. In DNA, the CDR3 is TGTGCCAGCAGCTTAGGGGCAGTGGAGACTGAAGCTTTCTTT. Translation gives CASSLGAVETEAFF.

This clone was seen a single time. This chain connects TRBV7-9 to TRBJ2-1, with 7 bases lining up with TRBD2. This CDR3 is built from 14 residues. The V and J ends lost 2 bases and 9 bases, in that order; junction bases with no gene match: 7. CDR1 is SEHNR and CDR2 is FQNEAQ in the germline V gene (reference sequence). The CDR3 nucleotides are TGTGCCAGCAGCTTAACCGGGGGAGGGAGTGAGCAGTTCTTC. Translation gives CASSLTGGGSEQFF.

The chain uses TRBV5-1 and TRBJ2-3; 9 bases line up with TRBD2. V was pared by 2 bases and J by 1 base, with 5 bases of the junction left unmatched. The CDR3 contains 16 residues. Per germline, CDR1 SGHRS and CDR2 YFSETQ. The CDR3 DNA is TGCGCCAGCAGCTTTATAGCGGGGGCCCGCACAGATACGCAGTATTTT. Its translation is CASSFIAGARTDTQYF.

V is TRBV7-2 and J is TRBJ1-1; D unresolved. The CDR3 sequence is 14 residues long. Per germline, CDR1 SGHTA and CDR2 FQGNSA. The ends were cut back, 6 bases at V and 1 base at J, with 12 bases in the middle. The CDR3 region is CASSPSAGNTEAFF. CDR3 bases: TGTGCCAGCAGTCCTTCGGCGGGGAACACTGAAGCTTTCTTT.

The chain employs TRBV6-5 and TRBJ1-6; D not certain. The germline V gene encodes CDR1 MNHEY and CDR2 SVGAGI. Trimming left V 8 bases short and J 0 bases short, with 11 bases between. The CDR3 is made up of 15 amino acids. In DNA form, the CDR3 reads TGTGCCAGCGAGTGGGGAAGCTCCTATAATTCACCCCTCCACTTT. As protein: CASEWGSSYNSPLHF.

The V call is TRBV29-1, the J call TRBJ1-3, with D perhaps matching TRBD1 (5 bases). The length of the CDR3 is 13 residues. The germline gives CDR1 SQVTM, CDR2 ANQGSEA. The V and J ends lost 4 bases and 3 bases respectively, with 10 bases between them. CDR3 amino acids: CSVVGTYGNTIYF. The DNA for the CDR3 is TGCAGCGTTGTGGGGACGTATGGAAACACCATATATTTT.

The V gene is TRBV4-2, the J gene TRBJ1-4; D unresolved. V lost 3 bases to trimming and J lost 3 bases, with 14 bases between them. Germline V gene data show CDR1 as LGHNA and CDR2 as YNFKEQ. This CDR3 spans 16 amino acids. The DNA for the CDR3 is TGTGCCAGCAGCCATCAGAGCGCCGGGGCTAATGAAAAACTGTTTTTT. This sequence encodes CASSHQSAGANEKLFF.

The rearrangement uses TRBV19 and TRBJ2-3; D gene unclear. Germline CDR1 reads LNHDA; CDR2 reads SQIVND (reference sequence). The CDR3 extends over 14 amino acids. V dropped 5 bases and J dropped 6 bases, with 15 bases sitting between them. This chain's CDR3 is CASSSVRAWDTQYF. The CDR3 DNA reads TGTGCCAGTAGTTCCGTTAGGGCCTGGGATACGCAGTATTTT.

This chain connects TRBV19 to TRBJ1-4; D ambiguous. The germline V gene encodes CDR1 LNHDA and CDR2 SQIVND (reference sequence). The length of the CDR3 is 14 residues. Trimming stripped 5 bases from V and 5 bases from J, with 12 bases between. For the CDR3, the DNA is TGTGCCAGTAGTGTGAGATCCCCCAATGAAAAACTGTTTTTT. Amino acid sequence: CASSVRSPNEKLFF.

The chain's CDR3 is CASRKTGGLGGYTF. The DNA of the CDR3 is TGTGCCAGCAGAAAAACAGGGGGGCTGGGTGGCTACACCTTC. The V gene is TRBV6-5, the J gene TRBJ1-2; TRBD1 matches 8 bases. The CDR3 has 14 amino acids. Germline trimming cut 6 bases from V and 7 bases from J; bases unmatched to any gene: 10. CDR1 is MNHEY, CDR2 SVGAGI, per germline.

This chain joins TRBV25-1 and TRBJ1-6; D is perhaps TRBD1 (5 bases). V gave up 1 base and J gave up 9 bases, with 10 bases separating them. CDR3 length: 14 amino acids. CDR1 is MGHDK and CDR2 is SYGVNS in the germline V gene. The CDR3: CASSEFQGGSPLHF. The CDR3 DNA follows: TGTGCCAGCAGTGAATTTCAGGGCGGTTCACCCCTCCACTTT.

The chain uses TRBV11-2 and TRBJ2-7; D is undetermined. The CDR3 runs 11 residues. Per germline, CDR1 SGHAT and CDR2 FQNNGV. V was clipped by 5 bases and J by 6 bases, with 8 bases between them. The CDR3 DNA reads as TGTGCCAGCAGCCCACTTTCCGAGCAGTACTTC. Encoded protein: CASSPLSEQYF.